Here is one T cell receptor (beta chain) with its context. This may stem from a read error, because a much larger clone lies one nucleotide away. In germline, CDR1 is DFQATT, CDR2 SNEGSKA (reference sequence). CDR3 length: 12 residues. TCRdb passed the 5' RACE reads through MiXCR, listing each CDR3 protein once. The sample holds around 53,000 distinct CDR3 sequences, roughly 15% seen once. The sample comes from a study of T cells of healthy individuals. This TCR came from a human donor in good health. This chain connects TRBV20-1 to TRBJ2-5, with 7 positions matching TRBD2. CDR3 coding DNA: TGCAGTGCCGAGCGGGGCCAAGAGACCAAGTACTTC. Translating it yields CSAERGQETKYF.